A selection of T cell receptor beta chains follows, all from one sample in a study of OX40 agonist ivuxolimab in advanced cancers. Generated by immunoSEQ multiplex PCR, the TCRdb table keeps only in-frame clones and is missing some. The table lists tens of thousands of clones, approximately 88% of them singletons, with approximately 2.2% in the top ten. Sequencing was performed on CD4+ or CD8+ T cells sorted from blood, taken in a trial of the OX40 agonist ivuxolimab. The receptors stem from an adult with an advanced solid tumor such as melanoma, head and neck, liver or kidney cancer. Both conserved end residues are part of each CDR3. Each record gives: D gene, J gene, clone size, V gene, CDR3 protein, CDR3 DNA. A D gene is named only where the DNA matches it firmly. Rows may omit the clone size; those that give it use once, few, many or a size class.

>TRBD2|TRBJ2-1|NA|TRBV5-4
CASSPPGGAIHEQFF
TGTGCCAGCAGCCCTCCCGGGGGGGCTATCCATGAGCAGTTCTTC
>NA|TRBJ1-1|NA|TRBV15
CATSREQGWTEAFF
TGTGCCACCAGCAGAGAGCAGGGATGGACTGAAGCTTTCTTT
>NA|TRBJ1-1|few|TRBV7-6
CASSLDLNTEAFF
TGTGCCAGCAGCTTAGATCTGAACACTGAAGCTTTCTTT
>NA|TRBJ2-5|NA|TRBV6-5
CASSPNQQGQETQYF
TGTGCCAGCAGTCCAAATCAGCAGGGCCAAGAGACCCAGTACTTC
>TRBD2|TRBJ2-7|few|TRBV4-1
CASSQTLAGGFEQYF
TGCGCCAGCAGCCAAACACTAGCGGGAGGTTTCGAGCAGTACTTC
>TRBD2|TRBJ2-3|NA|TRBV6-6
CASSYSAGGRQYF
TGTGCCAGCAGTTACTCGGCGGGGGGGAGGCAGTATTTT
>NA|TRBJ2-5|NA|TRBV7-2
CASSFASLQEHTSKTQYF
TGTGCCAGCAGCTTTGCTTCACTGCAGGAACATACGTCGAAGACCCAGTACTTC
>TRBD1|TRBJ2-1|NA|TRBV2
CASSELVGQGRQFF
TGTGCCAGCAGTGAACTTGTCGGACAGGGGCGGCAGTTCTTC
>TRBD1|TRBJ2-5|NA|TRBV12-5
CASGLTADRGLQETQYF
TGTGCTAGTGGTTTGACTGCCGACAGGGGCTTACAAGAGACCCAGTACTTC
>NA|TRBJ1-1|NA|TRBV19
CASSKVLNTEAFF
TGTGCCAGTAGTAAAGTCTTGAACACTGAAGCTTTCTTT
>NA|TRBJ2-3|NA|TRBV19
CASTSTGRETDTQYF
TGTGCCAGTACGAGCACAGGGAGAGAAACAGATACGCAGTATTTT
>NA|TRBJ2-1|NA|TRBV4-3
CASSQALDYEQFF
TGCGCCAGCAGCCAAGCCCTCGACTATGAGCAGTTCTTC
>TRBD1|TRBJ1-2|NA|TRBV27
CASRWTGTYGYTF
TGTGCCAGCAGATGGACAGGCACCTATGGCTACACCTTC
>TRBD1|TRBJ1-1|NA|TRBV4-1
CASSHPRGGADGTEAFF
TGCGCCAGCAGCCATCCCAGGGGGGGGGCTGATGGCACTGAAGCTTTCTTT
>TRBD2|TRBJ2-3|NA|TRBV5-1
CASSGTVSGDSTDTQYF
TGCGCCAGCAGCGGGACGGTCAGCGGGGATAGCACAGATACGCAGTATTTT
>NA|TRBJ1-1|NA|TRBV18
CASSRSGNTEAFF
TGTGCCAGCTCACGATCCGGGAACACTGAAGCTTTCTTT
>NA|TRBJ1-5|NA|TRBV5-5
CASSLEGGDQPQHF
TGTGCCAGCAGCTTGGAAGGGGGTGATCAGCCCCAGCATTTT
>NA|TRBJ2-3|few|TRBV6-6
CASRYSSTDTQYF
TGTGCCAGCAGGTACTCGAGCACAGATACGCAGTATTTT
>NA|TRBJ2-4|NA|TRBV5-1
CASSPTGAEENIQYF
TGCGCCAGCAGCCCCACCGGGGCCGAAGAAAACATTCAGTACTTC
>NA|TRBJ2-2|NA|TRBV2
CASSESENTGELFF
TGTGCCAGCAGTGAATCGGAGAACACCGGGGAGCTGTTTTTT
>NA|TRBJ1-2|NA|TRBV18
CASSPYRNYGYTF
TGTGCCAGCTCACCATACAGGAACTATGGCTACACCTTC
>TRBD1|TRBJ1-2|NA|TRBV4-1
CASSPLRPGQGKGYTF
TGCGCCAGCAGCCCGTTAAGACCGGGACAGGGGAAGGGCTACACCTTC
>NA|TRBJ2-4|NA|TRBV12-5
CASGLRGADIQYF
TGTGCTAGTGGTTTACGAGGCGCAGACATTCAGTACTTC
>NA|TRBJ2-4|NA|TRBV6-7
CASSYPEQGSKNIQYF
TGTGCCAGCAGTTACCCCGAACAGGGTTCCAAAAACATTCAGTACTTC
>NA|TRBJ1-1|NA|TRBV4-2
CASSPFGAFGSNTEAFF
TGTGCCAGCAGCCCCTTCGGGGCCTTTGGGTCGAACACTGAAGCTTTCTTT
>TRBD2|TRBJ2-5|NA|TRBV9
CASSVGAGGPQETQYF
TGTGCCAGCAGCGTAGGAGCGGGGGGTCCCCAAGAGACCCAGTACTTC
>NA|TRBJ2-1|NA|TRBV11-3
CASSLDTRPYNEQFF
TGTGCCAGCAGCTTAGATACTAGACCCTACAATGAGCAGTTCTTC
>NA|TRBJ1-2|NA|TRBV5-1
CASSLGQEIYGYTF
TGCGCCAGCAGCTTAGGGCAGGAAATATATGGCTACACCTTC
>NA|TRBJ1-1|few|TRBV18
CASSPDRGAEAFF
TGTGCCAGCTCACCGGACAGAGGGGCCGAAGCTTTCTTT
>NA|TRBJ2-2|NA|TRBV7-9
CASSSGELFF
TGTGCCAGCAGCTCCGGGGAGCTGTTTTTT
>NA|TRBJ2-3|once|TRBV18
CASSPLAAITDTQYF
TGTGCCAGCTCACCACTAGCGGCTATCACAGATACGCAGTATTTT
>NA|TRBJ1-1|NA|TRBV18
CASSPREIENTEAFF
TGTGCCAGCTCACCCCGAGAGATAGAGAACACTGAAGCTTTCTTT
>NA|TRBJ2-7|NA|TRBV4-1
CASSQEPGSEQYF
TGCGCCAGCAGCCAAGAGCCGGGGAGCGAGCAGTACTTC
>NA|TRBJ1-1|NA|TRBV4-2
CASSQGVDVEAFF
TGTGCCAGCAGCCAAGGGGTTGACGTCGAAGCTTTCTTT
>NA|TRBJ1-1|NA|TRBV7-9
CASSLRAGRNTEAFF
TGTGCCAGCAGCCTACGTGCGGGGAGGAACACTGAAGCTTTCTTT
>TRBD2|TRBJ2-3|once|TRBV30
CAWRFGGARTDTQYF
TGTGCCTGGAGATTCGGGGGGGCCAGGACAGATACGCAGTATTTT
>TRBD1|TRBJ2-7|NA|TRBV2
CASRGTGLYEQYF
TGTGCCAGCAGGGGGACAGGGTTATACGAGCAGTACTTC
>TRBD2|TRBJ2-7|NA|TRBV7-2
CASSLGLAGAYEQYF
TGTGCCAGCAGCCTAGGACTAGCGGGGGCGTACGAGCAGTACTTC
>NA|TRBJ1-4|NA|TRBV7-8
CASSLEVGEKLFF
TGTGCCAGCAGCTTAGAGGTGGGGGAAAAACTGTTTTTT
>NA|TRBJ2-7|NA|TRBV12-2
CASRFRGCESYEQYF
TGTGCAAGTCGCTTTCGGGGGTGCGAGAGCTACGAGCAGTACTTC
>NA|TRBJ2-2|NA|TRBV2
CASSRTENTGELFF
TGTGCCAGCAGTCGGACAGAGAACACCGGGGAGCTGTTTTTT
>NA|TRBJ2-3|NA|TRBV4-1
CASSQDRRIDTQYF
TGCGCCAGCAGCCAAGATCGAAGGATAGATACGCAGTATTTT
>TRBD1|TRBJ2-1|once|TRBV27
CASRKGQGGYNEQFF
TGTGCCAGCAGAAAGGGACAGGGAGGCTACAATGAGCAGTTCTTC
>NA|TRBJ2-6|NA|TRBV6-6
CASLTGANVLTF
TGTGCCAGCCTTACTGGGGCCAACGTCCTGACTTTC
>TRBD2|TRBJ2-2|once|TRBV7-2
CASSPRRGGTGELFF
TGTGCCAGCAGCCCCCGTCGGGGGGGCACCGGGGAGCTGTTTTTT
>TRBD1|TRBJ1-2|NA|TRBV5-6
CASSFQGVDYGYTF
TGTGCCAGCAGCTTTCAGGGGGTCGACTATGGCTACACCTTC
>NA|TRBJ1-3|NA|TRBV28
CASSLLVRSHSGNTIYF
TGTGCCAGCAGTTTACTGGTCAGGAGCCACTCTGGAAACACCATATATTTT
>NA|TRBJ1-3|NA|TRBV14
CASSQDSAGNTIYF
TGTGCCAGCAGCCAAGATAGTGCTGGAAACACCATATATTTT
>TRBD1|TRBJ1-5|NA|TRBV5-8
CASSVRTGGNQPQHF
TGTGCCAGCAGCGTAAGGACAGGGGGGAATCAGCCCCAGCATTTT
>NA|TRBJ2-7|few|TRBV15
CATSRDRVGTQYF
TGTGCCACCAGCAGAGATAGGGTCGGGACACAGTACTTC
>NA|TRBJ1-1|NA|TRBV7-8
CASSLVMWGMNTEAFF
TGTGCCAGCAGCTTAGTTATGTGGGGTATGAACACTGAAGCTTTCTTT
>TRBD1|TRBJ2-2|NA|TRBV18
CASSPRTGQNTGELFF
TGTGCCAGCTCACCGAGGACAGGGCAGAACACCGGGGAGCTGTTTTTT
>NA|TRBJ1-5|NA|TRBV15
CATSRGRGEQPQHF
TGTGCCACCAGCAGGGGCCGGGGGGAACAGCCCCAGCATTTT
>NA|TRBJ1-1|NA|TRBV19
CASKRGTEAFF
TGTGCCAGTAAGAGAGGGACTGAAGCTTTCTTT
>NA|TRBJ2-3|NA|TRBV15
CATSSRRGLSTDTQYF
TGTGCCACCAGCAGTCGCAGGGGACTTAGCACAGATACGCAGTATTTT
>TRBD1|TRBJ1-6|NA|TRBV10-3
CAISESTGGYNSPLHF
TGTGCCATCAGTGAGTCAACAGGGGGCTATAATTCACCCCTCCACTTT
>TRBD2|TRBJ2-7|NA|TRBV5-4
CASSQGTSTYEQYF
TGTGCCAGCAGTCAGGGGACTAGTACCTACGAGCAGTACTTC
>TRBD1|TRBJ1-1|NA|TRBV7-2
CASSLGQGITEAFF
TGTGCCAGCAGCTTGGGACAGGGGATCACTGAAGCTTTCTTT
>TRBD2|TRBJ2-7|NA|TRBV11-2
CASSLEGGRAFEQYF
TGTGCCAGCAGCTTAGAAGGCGGGAGGGCCTTCGAGCAGTACTTC
>TRBD1|TRBJ1-4|few|TRBV7-9
CASSLELSTGRGEKLFF
TGTGCCAGCAGCTTAGAATTGTCGACAGGGCGAGGGGAAAAACTGTTTTTT